This is a list of T cell receptor beta chains from one sample in a study of T cells in Graves' hyperthyroidism and ophthalmopathy. TCRdb independently ran MiXCR on the multiplex PCR reads; one entry per CDR3 protein. The data hold over 300,000 distinct CDR3 sequences, with roughly 13% observed a single time. The sequencing sample was made of blood. These receptor sequences come from a woman aged 55-69 years with Graves' hyperthyroidism. Each CDR3 is given with its conserved first and last residue. D genes are given only for firm matches. Expanded clones get a size class; other rows say once, few or many, or leave the size out.

size: .
length: 13
D: .
V: TRBV19
J: TRBJ2-7
DNA: TGTGCCAGTAGTCCGACCTGGAGCTACGAGCAGTACTTC
CDR3: CASSPTWSYEQYF

size: .
length: 19
D: TRBD2
V: TRBV9
J: TRBJ2-4
DNA: TGTGCCAGCAGCCAAAAGGGTGCTACTAGCGCCGGAGCCAAAAACATTCAGTACTTC
CDR3: CASSQKGATSAGAKNIQYF

size: .
length: 15
D: TRBD2
V: TRBV12-3/TRBV12-4
J: TRBJ2-2
DNA: TGTGCCAGCAGTCCCGGGACTAGCGGGACCGGGGAGCTGTTTTTT
CDR3: CASSPGTSGTGELFF

size: few
length: 15
D: .
V: TRBV9
J: TRBJ2-3
DNA: TGTGCCAGCAGCGTAGTTAGTTATCCCACAGATACGCAGTATTTT
CDR3: CASSVVSYPTDTQYF

size: many
length: 13
D: TRBD1
V: TRBV7-3
J: TRBJ1-2
DNA: TGTGCCAGCAGCTTAATGACAGGGTCTGGCTACACCTTC
CDR3: CASSLMTGSGYTF

size: .
length: 15
D: TRBD2
V: TRBV24-1
J: TRBJ2-1
DNA: TGTGCCACCAGTGATTTCGCCGCGGGAGTTAATGAGCAGTTCTTC
CDR3: CATSDFAAGVNEQFF

size: .
length: 12
D: .
V: TRBV29-1
J: TRBJ2-7
DNA: TGCAGCGTCGGGGGTTGGGGTGTTGAGCAGTACTTC
CDR3: CSVGGWGVEQYF

size: .
length: 16
D: TRBD2
V: TRBV24-1
J: TRBJ2-1
DNA: TGTGCCACCAGTGATCACCACAGGACTAGCGACAATGAGCAGTTCTTC
CDR3: CATSDHHRTSDNEQFF

size: many
length: 15
D: .
V: TRBV9
J: TRBJ1-1
DNA: TGTGCCAGCAGCCTATCAACAGGAGTGAACACTGAAGCTTTCTTT
CDR3: CASSLSTGVNTEAFF

size: .
length: 15
D: .
V: TRBV19
J: TRBJ2-7
DNA: TGTGCCAGTAGTATAGGGTTTACAAGCTCCTACGAGCAGTACTTC
CDR3: CASSIGFTSSYEQYF

size: many
length: 12
D: TRBD1
V: TRBV2
J: TRBJ2-5
DNA: TGTGCCAGGGGACAGGGCCAAGAGACCCAGTACTTC
CDR3: CARGQGQETQYF

size: .
length: 18
D: TRBD1
V: TRBV5-6
J: TRBJ1-6
DNA: TGTGCCAGCAGCCCCCTAAATGGACAGGGGGATAGCAATTCACCCCTCCACTTT
CDR3: CASSPLNGQGDSNSPLHF

size: .
length: 14
D: .
V: TRBV12-3/TRBV12-4
J: TRBJ2-1
DNA: TGTGCCAGCAGCTTAGGGCCGCGCGCGAATGAGCAGTTCTTC
CDR3: CASSLGPRANEQFF

size: many
length: 14
D: .
V: TRBV7-8
J: TRBJ2-3
DNA: TGTGCCAGCAGGGCTACAGGGCGCACAGATACGCAGTATTTT
CDR3: CASRATGRTDTQYF

size: many
length: 15
D: TRBD2
V: TRBV20-1
J: TRBJ2-7
DNA: TGCAGTGCTAGAGACCCAGCGGGAGGTAAGGTCGAGCAGTACTTC
CDR3: CSARDPAGGKVEQYF

size: many
length: 15
D: .
V: TRBV5-1
J: TRBJ2-3
DNA: TGCGCCAGCAGCTTCGGACAGTTGACCACAGATACGCAGTATTTT
CDR3: CASSFGQLTTDTQYF

size: few
length: 16
D: TRBD2
V: TRBV5-1
J: TRBJ2-4
DNA: TGCGCCAGCAGCCCTAACCTAGCGGGTGCCAAAAACATTCAGTACTTC
CDR3: CASSPNLAGAKNIQYF

size: .
length: 15
D: .
V: TRBV19
J: TRBJ2-1
DNA: TGTGCCAGTACCAAGAGGGGGGGGGCAAACAGGGAGCAGTTCTTC
CDR3: CASTKRGGANREQFF

size: many
length: 15
D: .
V: TRBV30
J: TRBJ1-1
DNA: TGTGCCTGGAGTGCGGGGCAGGGACGAGACACTGAAGCTTTCTTT
CDR3: CAWSAGQGRDTEAFF

size: few
length: 18
D: .
V: TRBV20-1
J: TRBJ1-1
DNA: TGCAGTGCTAGAGATTATTCGACAGAAAACGTAAAGAACACTGAAGCTTTCTTT
CDR3: CSARDYSTENVKNTEAFF

size: many
length: 12
D: .
V: TRBV28
J: TRBJ2-1
DNA: TGTGCCAGCGGCGAGACTGGGGATGAGCAGTTCTTC
CDR3: CASGETGDEQFF

size: many
length: 14
D: .
V: TRBV6-1
J: TRBJ1-4
DNA: TGTGCCAGCAAGGACACCTCAACTAATGAAAAACTGTTTTTT
CDR3: CASKDTSTNEKLFF

size: .
length: 14
D: .
V: TRBV4-1
J: TRBJ2-1
DNA: TGCGCCAGCAGCCAAGGGCAGGGAGACAATGAGCAGTTCTTC
CDR3: CASSQGQGDNEQFF

size: many
length: 16
D: .
V: TRBV5-1
J: TRBJ2-3
DNA: TGCGCCAGCAGCCACCCAAAACAGGGTCAGGCAGATACGCAGTATTTT
CDR3: CASSHPKQGQADTQYF

size: many
length: 14
D: .
V: TRBV27
J: TRBJ2-7
DNA: TGTGCCAGCAGTTTGGGGCCCGGAGCCTACGAGCAGTACTTC
CDR3: CASSLGPGAYEQYF

size: many
length: 15
D: .
V: TRBV28
J: TRBJ2-5
DNA: TGTGCCAGCCGAAATCCCTCAGCCGGGAAAGAGACCCAGTACTTC
CDR3: CASRNPSAGKETQYF

size: many
length: 15
D: .
V: TRBV11-2
J: TRBJ1-5
DNA: TGTGCCAGCAGCTTAGTAGGGGACCGTTATCAGCCCCAGCATTTT
CDR3: CASSLVGDRYQPQHF

size: many
length: 14
D: .
V: TRBV6-1
J: TRBJ1-1
DNA: TGTGCCAGCAGTCCCCGGACGTTGAACACTGAAGCTTTCTTT
CDR3: CASSPRTLNTEAFF

size: .
length: 12
D: .
V: TRBV29-1
J: TRBJ1-3
DNA: TGCAGCGTATCAGGGTTCGGAAACACCATATATTTT
CDR3: CSVSGFGNTIYF

size: .
length: 17
D: TRBD2
V: TRBV27
J: TRBJ2-1
DNA: TGTGCCAGCACTCCCCGGACCGGGACTAGCGGAAACAATGAGCAGTTCTTC
CDR3: CASTPRTGTSGNNEQFF

size: many
length: 13
D: TRBD1
V: TRBV27
J: TRBJ2-7
DNA: TGTGCCAGCAGCTCGCGACAGGGGAGTGAGCAGTACTTC
CDR3: CASSSRQGSEQYF

size: few
length: 15
D: .
V: TRBV7-2
J: TRBJ2-4
DNA: TGTGCCAGCAGCTCCGGGGGATCGGGCCGGAACATTCAGTACTTC
CDR3: CASSSGGSGRNIQYF

size: many
length: 18
D: TRBD2
V: TRBV24-1
J: TRBJ2-2
DNA: TGTGCCACCAGTGATCCACTAGCGGGAGGTACGAACACCGGGGAGCTGTTTTTT
CDR3: CATSDPLAGGTNTGELFF

size: many
length: 15
D: .
V: TRBV6-1
J: TRBJ1-3
DNA: TGTGCCAGCAGCCCCACAATGAGCTCTGGAAACACCATATATTTT
CDR3: CASSPTMSSGNTIYF

size: many
length: 13
D: .
V: TRBV7-2
J: TRBJ2-1
DNA: TGTGCCAGCAGCAAAAATCGGAGGGATGAGCAGTTCTTC
CDR3: CASSKNRRDEQFF

size: few
length: 15
D: TRBD2
V: TRBV7-9
J: TRBJ2-7
DNA: TGTGCCAGCAGCCAAGCACTAGCGGGAGGTTACGAGCAGTACTTC
CDR3: CASSQALAGGYEQYF

size: many
length: 13
D: .
V: TRBV11-1
J: TRBJ2-2
DNA: TGTGCCAGCAGCCCCGTGGCCGCCGGGGAGCTGTTTTTT
CDR3: CASSPVAAGELFF

size: .
length: 17
D: TRBD2
V: TRBV13
J: TRBJ2-2
DNA: TGTGCCAGCAGCTTGCGTCTAGCGGGAGGGAGCACCGGGGAGCTGTTTTTT
CDR3: CASSLRLAGGSTGELFF

size: many
length: 12
D: .
V: TRBV20-1
J: TRBJ2-1
DNA: TGCAGTGTCCCGGATCCGAGCAATGAGCAGTTCTTC
CDR3: CSVPDPSNEQFF

size: many
length: 13
D: .
V: TRBV7-3
J: TRBJ1-1
DNA: TGTGCCAGCAGCTTAGGGCAGAGAGATAAAGCTTTCTTT
CDR3: CASSLGQRDKAFF

size: many
length: 15
D: .
V: TRBV6-1
J: TRBJ2-7
DNA: TGTGCCAGCAGTGAAGCGAGGGCAGGGACGAACGAGCAGTACTTC
CDR3: CASSEARAGTNEQYF

size: .
length: 13
D: .
V: TRBV5-1
J: TRBJ1-4
DNA: TGCGCCAGCAGCACGAGGGACGTTGCAAAACTGTTTTTT
CDR3: CASSTRDVAKLFF

size: few
length: 18
D: TRBD2
V: TRBV10-3
J: TRBJ2-7
DNA: TGTGCCATCAGGATGGGGCTAGCGGGAGGCCATGGGGTTCGCGAGCAGTACTTC
CDR3: CAIRMGLAGGHGVREQYF

size: .
length: 15
D: .
V: TRBV11-3
J: TRBJ2-1
DNA: TGTGCCAGCAGCTTAAGCCTAGCTAATTTGGATGAGCAGTTCTTC
CDR3: CASSLSLANLDEQFF

size: many
length: 15
D: .
V: TRBV6-1
J: TRBJ2-3
DNA: TGTGCCAGCAGGCAGGGTGGGTCTAGCACAGATACGCAGTATTTT
CDR3: CASRQGGSSTDTQYF

size: many
length: 14
D: .
V: TRBV10-1
J: TRBJ1-1
DNA: TGCGCCAGCAGTGAATACAGGCAGAACACTGAAGCTTTCTTT
CDR3: CASSEYRQNTEAFF

size: many
length: 14
D: .
V: TRBV5-1
J: TRBJ2-5
DNA: TGCGCCAGCAGTGCGGGGGCAGTTCGTGAGACCCAGTACTTC
CDR3: CASSAGAVRETQYF

size: .
length: 12
D: .
V: TRBV27
J: TRBJ1-3
DNA: TGTGCCAGCATGGCGGATCCCAGCACCATATATTTT
CDR3: CASMADPSTIYF

size: many
length: 14
D: TRBD2
V: TRBV20-1
J: TRBJ2-3
DNA: TGCAGTGCTAGTTTGGGACTATACACAGATACGCAGTATTTT
CDR3: CSASLGLYTDTQYF

size: many
length: 14
D: TRBD1
V: TRBV7-8
J: TRBJ1-1
DNA: TGTGCCAGCAGGACAGGGGGGAGCCACGCTGAAGCTTTCTTT
CDR3: CASRTGGSHAEAFF

size: many
length: 12
D: .
V: TRBV6-2/TRBV6-3
J: TRBJ2-7
DNA: TGTGCCAGCAGTGTCCGGGGGCCCGAGCAGTACTTC
CDR3: CASSVRGPEQYF